Below, 5 T cell receptor beta chains from the same sample are listed, as sequenced in a study of T-cell memory formation after mild COVID-19. MiXCR, run by TCRdb on the 5' RACE reads, gives a single entry per CDR3 protein. In the table there are approximately 240,000 distinct CDR3 sequences, approximately 16% of which are singletons. Sequences were obtained from PBMCs or a T cell subset sorted from them (not recorded which). These receptors originate from a man between 18 and 35 years old who had mild COVID-19 (a few samples of this study predate the infection). Cell type and time point are not known.

The CDR3 sequence: CASSQEAGQNRPSNEQFF. The DNA for the CDR3 is TGCGCCAGCAGCCAAGAAGCCGGGCAGAACAGGCCTTCCAATGAGCAGTTCTTC. This chain uses TRBV4-3 with TRBJ2-1; possibly TRBD1 for D (5 bases). Germline V gene data show CDR1 as LGHNA and CDR2 as YSLEER. Trimming removed 0 bases at V and 6 bases at J, with 21 bases between. This CDR3 has 18 amino acids.

There are a few counts of this clonotype. This chain connects TRBV6-2 or TRBV6-3 to TRBJ2-3, with D unclear. CDR3 length: 17 residues. Looked up from germline, CDR1 is MNHEY and CDR2 is SVGEGT. Trimming removed 6 bases at V and 4 bases at J, with 23 bases between. The CDR3: CASRRRRPARGPDTQYF. CDR3 nucleotide sequence: TGTGCCAGCAGGCGTCGACGGCCGGCCCGAGGTCCAGATACGCAGTATTTT.

This clonotype was observed a few times. The chain couples TRBV4-1 to TRBJ2-6, with 13 nucleotides matching TRBD2. Germline V gene lookup returns CDR1 MGHRA and CDR2 YSYEKL. Unmatched junction bases numbered 9, after V lost 4 bases and J lost 9 bases. This CDR3 spans 17 amino acids. This CDR3 is CASSRGLAGRSVNVLTF. The CDR3 DNA is TGCGCCAGCAGCCGGGGACTAGCGGGGCGCTCGGTCAACGTCCTGACTTTC.

The rearrangement uses TRBV7-8 and TRBJ2-7, with 7 positions matching TRBD2. CDR1 and CDR2 (germline): SGHVS, FQNEAQ. J gave up 4 bases and V 7 bases, and 10 bases lay outside the gene matches. The CDR3 has 14 amino acids. The CDR3 DNA sequence: TGTGCCAGCACCCTTCAGTGGGGGGGTTACGAGCAGTACTTC. This codes for CASTLQWGGYEQYF.

This clonotype appeared many times. The V gene is TRBV18, the J gene TRBJ1-5; TRBD1 matches 9 bases. V gave up 6 bases and J gave up 4 bases; unmatched junction bases: 7. The CDR3 has 15 amino acids. The germline gives CDR1 KGHSH, CDR2 LQKENI. The CDR3 loop reads CASSLGQGGNQPQHF. The CDR3 coding sequence is TGTGCCAGCTCTCTGGGACAGGGAGGGAATCAGCCCCAGCATTTT.